Shown below are 28 T cell receptor beta chains from a single sample sequenced in a study of cytomegalovirus exposure and HLA in healthy donors. Both 60 Vbeta primers and 13 Jbeta primers went into the PCR. Profiled with immunoSEQ multiplex PCR; TCRdb holds only in-frame clones, not every one. Of some 170,000 clones detected, roughly 80% appear once; the ten largest clones hold less than 4.5%. Sequencing input: PBMCs. These receptors all come from a man aged 30-40 years in good health and CMV-seropositive.

The V call is TRBV9, the J call TRBJ1-2; D is possibly TRBD1 (5 bases). The germline V and J ends were trimmed by 3 bases and 4 bases, with 13 bases remaining between them. Germline assignment: CDR1 SGDLS and CDR2 YYNGEE. The CDR3 has 14 residues. The CDR3 region is CASSAGSFRYGYTF. DNA of the CDR3: TGTGCCAGCAGCGCAGGGTCATTTCGCTATGGCTACACCTTC.

This chain's CDR3 is CAWSLGQVNTEAFF. The DNA for the CDR3 is TGTGCCTGGAGTCTCGGACAGGTAAACACTGAAGCTTTCTTT. V is TRBV30 and J is TRBJ1-1, with TRBD1 matching over 7 bases. The CDR3 loop spans 14 amino acids. CDR1 and CDR2 (germline): GTSNPN, SVGIG (reference sequence). V dropped 2 bases and J dropped 2; count of bases not matched to a gene: 5.

CDR3 nucleotide sequence: TGCGCCAGCAGCTTGGGCTCGAGGACAGGGCTTGGTGAAAAACTGTTTTTT. The encoded protein is CASSLGSRTGLGEKLFF. The V gene is TRBV5-1, the J gene TRBJ1-4, with TRBD1 matching over 8 bases. Germline trimming cut 0 bases from V and 7 bases from J; bases unmatched to any gene: 11. Germline values: CDR1 SGHRS, CDR2 YFSETQ. The CDR3 sequence is 17 residues long.

This sequence joins TRBV5-1 and TRBJ2-5; maybe TRBD1 (5 bases). Germline CDR1 SGHRS, CDR2 YFSETQ. Trimming took 0 bases from V and 1 from J, leaving 7 bases between them. The CDR3 loop spans 14 amino acids. The CDR3 sequence: CASSLEGVQETQYF. DNA for the CDR3: TGCGCCAGCAGCTTGGAAGGGGTCCAAGAGACCCAGTACTTC.

The CDR3 DNA reads as TGCGCCAGCAGTGTCGCGAACGGGACTTACAGCTCCTACGAGCAGTACTTC. It codes for CASSVANGTYSSYEQYF. The chain is built from TRBV10-1 and TRBJ2-7; possibly TRBD2 for D (6 bases). CDR1 is WNHNN and CDR2 is SYGVQD in the germline V gene (reference sequence). The CDR3 has 17 residues. The V gene lost 4 bases and the J gene lost 0 bases, with 19 bases spanning the gap.

This clone has more than one count but fewer than ten. The chain has TRBV4-1 and TRBJ1-1, with D tentatively TRBD1 (5 bases). CDR3 size: 12 residues. The V gene's germline CDR1 is MGHRA and CDR2 YSYEKL. V was cut by 5 bases and J by 11 bases, with 15 bases left in between. CDR3 sequence: CASSGGSRWAFF. In DNA, the CDR3 is TGCGCCAGCAGCGGGGGGAGCAGGTGGGCTTTCTTT.

The chain employs TRBV2 and TRBJ1-5, with 7 bases lining up with TRBD1. CDR1 SNHLY and CDR2 FYNNEI come from the germline V gene. The CDR3 loop spans 17 amino acids. With V trimmed by 5 bases and J by 0 bases, 10 bases remained unmatched. In nucleotides, the CDR3 is TGTGCCAGCAGTAGGACAGGTTTTGTGGATAGCAATCAGCCCCAGCATTTT. It is translated as CASSRTGFVDSNQPQHF.

This chain links TRBV19 with TRBJ2-7; TRBD1 might be the D (6 bases). The CDR3 spans 13 residues. Germline V gene sequence: CDR1 LNHDA, CDR2 SQIVND (reference sequence). V was shortened by 5 bases and J by 2 bases, with 10 bases between the two germline ends. The CDR3 region has the DNA TGTGCCAGTAGTTGGGACAATACCTACGAGCAGTACTTC. Encoded protein: CASSWDNTYEQYF.

The V gene is TRBV9, the J gene TRBJ1-2; D not resolved. Deletions cut 0 bases from V and 1 base from J, with 4 bases between. Per the germline V gene, CDR1 is SGDLS and CDR2 is YYNGEE. The CDR3 contains 13 residues. Here the CDR3 DNA reads TGTGCCAGCAGCGTAGACGGTAACTATGGCTACACCTTC. Translation gives CASSVDGNYGYTF.

This clone has just one count. V is TRBV11-2 and J is TRBJ1-5; D gene unclear. CDR1 and CDR2 (germline): SGHAT, FQNNGV. The V and J ends lost 5 bases and 6 bases respectively, with 14 bases between them. The CDR3 sequence is 14 residues long. For the CDR3, the DNA is TGTGCCAGCAGCCCCCGCTCGGGGAGTCAGCCCCAGCATTTT. It encodes CASSPRSGSQPQHF.

The gene calls are TRBV19 and TRBJ1-2; possible D gene TRBD1, 5 bases. Between the trimmed V and J ends, which lost 3 bases and 4 bases, there was a span of 15 bases. CDR1 and CDR2 (germline): LNHDA, SQIVND (reference sequence). The CDR3 loop spans 15 amino acids. The CDR3 nucleotides read TGTGCCAGTAGTATGGATTCAGGGCTTACCTATGGCTACACCTTC. Amino acid sequence: CASSMDSGLTYGYTF.

The chain combines TRBV2 with TRBJ1-1; 11 bases are shared with TRBD1. The CDR3 loop spans 15 amino acids. Per germline, CDR1 SNHLY and CDR2 FYNNEI. The junction had 3 bases not matched to a gene; V was cut back by 2 bases and J by 4 bases. The CDR3 region has the DNA TGTGCCAGCAGTGAACCGGGGACAGGGGGCACTGAAGCTTTCTTT. Translating gives CASSEPGTGGTEAFF.

V usage is TRBV6-5 and J usage is TRBJ1-1, with D uncertain. Germline V gene lookup returns CDR1 MNHEY and CDR2 SVGAGI. The CDR3 contains 15 residues. V lost 0 bases and J lost 6, with 14 bases in between. The CDR3 loop is CASSYSVSAGAEAFF. CDR3 bases: TGTGCCAGCAGTTACTCGGTGTCGGCGGGCGCTGAAGCTTTCTTT.

This rearrangement joins TRBV4-1 to TRBJ2-3, with D possibly TRBD1 on 6 matching bases. CDR1 and CDR2 (germline): MGHRA, YSYEKL. V lost 5 bases, J lost 3 bases, and 21 bases lay in between. This CDR3 has 17 residues. The chain's CDR3 is CASSSPPPTGSTDTQYF. CDR3 DNA sequence: TGCGCCAGCAGCTCCCCTCCGCCAACAGGGTCAACAGATACGCAGTATTTT.

V and J are TRBV7-9 and TRBJ2-7; D gene uncertain. The CDR3 is 13 amino acids. V lost 4 bases, J lost 4 bases, and 11 bases lay in between. Germline CDR1 and CDR2: SEHNR and FQNEAQ (reference sequence). The CDR3 DNA reads TGTGCCAGCAGCTCGACACCACAATACGAGCAGTACTTC. Amino acids: CASSSTPQYEQYF.

This clone has more than one count but fewer than ten. V is TRBV28 and J is TRBJ2-1; 8 bases agree with TRBD1. The CDR3 is 13 amino acids. From germline, CDR1 is MDHEN and CDR2 SYDVKM. The junction had 3 bases not matched to a gene; V was cut back by 4 bases and J by 7 bases. The CDR3, as DNA: TGTGCCAGCAGTTCAGGGGGCGGAAATGAGCAGTTCTTC. The encoded protein is CASSSGGGNEQFF.

This clone came up once. This chain joins TRBV4-1 and TRBJ2-2; a weak D match, TRBD1 (6 bases). The CDR3 covers 16 residues. Germline V CDR1 and CDR2: MGHRA, YSYEKL. V was trimmed by 4 bases and J by 1 base, leaving 13 bases between them. As DNA, the CDR3 is TGCGCCAGCAGCCCCCAGGGGTTCGAGAACACCGGGGAGCTGTTTTTT. Its translation: CASSPQGFENTGELFF.

The rearrangement joins TRBV5-4 to TRBJ2-7; 8 bases fit TRBD2. The CDR3 totals 14 residues. Germline V gene lookup returns CDR1 SGHNT and CDR2 YYREEE (reference sequence). J was trimmed by 6 bases and V by 4 bases; bases with no gene match: 9. In DNA, the CDR3 is TGTGCCAGCAGCCCGGGGGGGAGTTCGCCCGAGCAGTACTTC. Its protein product is CASSPGGSSPEQYF. The full variable domain, with the rest looked up from reference TRBV5-4 and TRBJ2-7, is ETGVTQSPTHLIKTRGQQVTLRCSSQSGHNTVSWYQQALGQGPQFIFQYYREEENGRGNFPPRFSGLQFPNYSSELNVNALELDDSALYLCASSPGGSSPEQYFGPGTRLTVT.

Only a few counts were recorded for this clone. The V call is TRBV28, the J call TRBJ2-3; 8 bases are shared with TRBD1. Per the germline V gene, CDR1 is MDHEN and CDR2 is SYDVKM. The CDR3 extends over 15 amino acids. J was trimmed by 2 bases and V by 4 bases; bases with no gene match: 5. The CDR3 protein is CASSSGQEVTDTQYF. CDR3 DNA: TGTGCCAGCAGTTCGGGACAGGAAGTCACAGATACGCAGTATTTT.

V usage is TRBV4-1 and J usage is TRBJ1-2; 10 bases fit TRBD1. V lost 3 bases and J lost 9; bases outside the gene matches: 7. Germline V CDR1 and CDR2: MGHRA, YSYEKL. The CDR3 covers 14 residues. CDR3 coding DNA: TGCGCCAGCAGCCAGGCGGGGGACAGGGGAAGCTACACCTTC. It specifies CASSQAGDRGSYTF.

This clone was counted between two and nine times. The rearrangement joins TRBV27 to TRBJ2-5; 8 bases agree with TRBD2. Germline values: CDR1 MNHEY, CDR2 SMNVEV (reference sequence). The CDR3 runs 15 residues. V lost 1 base to trimming and J lost 4 bases; unmatched junction nucleotides: 5. This CDR3 reads CASSLWVGGAETQYF. CDR3 nucleotide sequence: TGTGCCAGCAGTTTATGGGTCGGGGGGGCAGAGACCCAGTACTTC.

In its sample, this clone was seen a few times. The V and J genes are TRBV6-5 and TRBJ1-1; D unresolved. Germline CDR1 reads MNHEY; CDR2 reads SVGAGI. V was trimmed by 6 bases and J by 0 bases, leaving 5 bases between them. CDR3 length: 12 amino acids. The CDR3 protein is CASRQMNTEAFF. The CDR3 nucleotides are TGTGCCAGCAGACAAATGAACACTGAAGCTTTCTTT.

V usage is TRBV5-4 and J usage is TRBJ2-1; possible D gene TRBD1, 6 bases. The CDR3 is made up of 16 amino acids. Trimming stripped 2 bases from V and 1 base from J, with 13 bases between. In germline, CDR1 is SGHNT, CDR2 YYREEE (reference sequence). The CDR3, as DNA: TGTGCCAGCAGCTTTTCTGGGACACGTTCCTACAATGAGCAGTTCTTC. Its translation: CASSFSGTRSYNEQFF.

This clone was seen a single time. The chain employs TRBV7-2 and TRBJ2-3; 7 nucleotides line up with TRBD2. The germline CDR1 and CDR2 sequences are SGHTA and FQGNSA. The CDR3 is 14 amino acids. J was trimmed by 3 bases and V by 5 bases; bases with no gene match: 5. CDR3 in DNA: TGTGCCAGCAGCCGCCCGGGAGGAACAGATACGCAGTATTTT. Translated: CASSRPGGTDTQYF.

The chain has TRBV7-3 and TRBJ2-7, with TRBD2 matching 7 bases. The CDR3 covers 15 residues. After removal of 4 bases from V and 2 bases from J, the junction contained 8 bases not matched to a gene. Germline V gene sequence: CDR1 SGHTA, CDR2 FQGTGA. CDR3: CASSSRGGQAYEQYF. The CDR3 coding sequence is TGTGCCAGCAGCTCACGCGGGGGTCAGGCCTACGAGCAGTACTTC.

This chain joins TRBV2 and TRBJ2-7; the match to TRBD2 covers 13 bases. The CDR3 is made up of 14 amino acids. Trimming took 10 bases from V and 4 from J; bases not matched to a gene: 7. Germline CDR1 reads SNHLY; CDR2 reads FYNNEI. The chain's CDR3 is CATGGLAGAYEQYF. The CDR3 nucleotides read TGTGCCACTGGAGGACTAGCGGGGGCTTACGAGCAGTACTTC.

A single count supports this clone. The chain carries TRBV7-6 and TRBJ2-7, with 14 bases aligning to TRBD2. Trimming cost V 3 bases and J 6 bases; bases outside gene matches: 7. The length of the CDR3 is 16 residues. The germline gives CDR1 SGHVS, CDR2 FNYEAQ. The CDR3 here is CASSLRLAGGQTEQYF. The CDR3 DNA reads TGTGCCAGCAGCTTGCGACTAGCGGGGGGGCAAACCGAGCAGTACTTC.

The V and J genes are TRBV7-2 and TRBJ2-3, with 14 bases aligning to TRBD2. Germline CDR1 is SGHTA and CDR2 is FQGNSA. V lost 1 base to trimming and J lost 8 bases; unmatched junction nucleotides: 8. The CDR3 is made up of 17 amino acids. The CDR3 DNA follows: TGTGCCAGCAGCTTAGAGGGACTAGCGGGGGACTGGGTTACGCAGTATTTT. Its translation is CASSLEGLAGDWVTQYF.